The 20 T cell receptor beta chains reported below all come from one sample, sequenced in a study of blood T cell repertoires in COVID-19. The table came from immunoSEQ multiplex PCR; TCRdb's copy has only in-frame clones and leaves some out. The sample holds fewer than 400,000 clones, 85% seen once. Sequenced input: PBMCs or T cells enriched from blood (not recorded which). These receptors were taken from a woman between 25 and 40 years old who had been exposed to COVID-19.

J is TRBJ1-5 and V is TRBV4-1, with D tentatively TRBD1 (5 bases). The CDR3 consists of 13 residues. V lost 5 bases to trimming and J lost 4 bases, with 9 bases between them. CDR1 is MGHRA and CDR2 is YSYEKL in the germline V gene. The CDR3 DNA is TGCGCCAGCAGCACACAGGTTAATCAGCCCCAGCATTTT. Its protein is CASSTQVNQPQHF.

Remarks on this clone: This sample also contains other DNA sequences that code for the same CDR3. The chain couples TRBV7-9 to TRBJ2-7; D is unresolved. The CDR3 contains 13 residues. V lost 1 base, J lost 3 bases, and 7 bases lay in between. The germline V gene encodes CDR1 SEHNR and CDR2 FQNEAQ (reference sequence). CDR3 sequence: CASSLDSNYEQYF. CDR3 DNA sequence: TGTGCCAGCAGCTTAGACAGCAACTACGAGCAGTACTTC. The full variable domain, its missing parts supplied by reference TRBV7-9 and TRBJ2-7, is DTGVSQNPRHKITKRGQNVTFRCDPISEHNRLYWYRQTLGQGPEFLTYFQNEAQLEKSRLLSDRFSAERPKGSFSTLEIQRTEQGDSAMYLCASSLDSNYEQYFGPGTRLTVT.

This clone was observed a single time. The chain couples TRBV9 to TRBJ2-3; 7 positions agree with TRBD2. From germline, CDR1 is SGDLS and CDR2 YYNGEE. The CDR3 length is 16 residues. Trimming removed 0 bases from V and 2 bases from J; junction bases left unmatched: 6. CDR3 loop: CASSVGSSGHTDTQYF. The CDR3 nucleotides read TGTGCCAGCAGCGTAGGTTCTAGCGGACACACAGATACGCAGTATTTT.

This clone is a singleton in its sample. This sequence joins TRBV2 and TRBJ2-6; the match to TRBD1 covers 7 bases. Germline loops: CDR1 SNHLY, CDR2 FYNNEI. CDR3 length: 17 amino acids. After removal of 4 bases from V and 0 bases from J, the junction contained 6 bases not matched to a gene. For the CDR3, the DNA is TGTGCCAGCAGTGTGGACAGGCGAAGCTCTGGGGCCAACGTCCTGACTTTC. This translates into CASSVDRRSSGANVLTF. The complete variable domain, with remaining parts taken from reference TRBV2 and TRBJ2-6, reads EPEVTQTPSHQVTQMGQEVILRCVPISNHLYFYWYRQILGQKVEFLVSFYNNEISEKSEIFDDQFSVERPDGSNFTLKIRSTKLEDSAMYFCASSVDRRSSGANVLTFGAGSRLTVL.

CDR3 amino acids: CASRSMGQGTGELFF. The CDR3 DNA reads TGCGCCAGCAGGTCGATGGGACAGGGGACCGGGGAGCTGTTTTTT. J is TRBJ2-2 and V is TRBV5-1; 10 bases are shared with TRBD1. This CDR3 comprises 15 residues. Germline CDR1 reads SGHRS; CDR2 reads YFSETQ. V lost 5 bases and J lost 5; bases outside the gene matches: 6.

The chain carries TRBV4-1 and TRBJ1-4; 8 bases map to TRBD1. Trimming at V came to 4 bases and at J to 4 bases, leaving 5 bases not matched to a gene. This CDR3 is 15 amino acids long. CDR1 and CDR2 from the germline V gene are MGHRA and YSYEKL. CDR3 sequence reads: CASSPPDRDNEKLFF. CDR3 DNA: TGCGCCAGCAGCCCCCCGGACAGGGATAATGAAAAACTGTTTTTT.

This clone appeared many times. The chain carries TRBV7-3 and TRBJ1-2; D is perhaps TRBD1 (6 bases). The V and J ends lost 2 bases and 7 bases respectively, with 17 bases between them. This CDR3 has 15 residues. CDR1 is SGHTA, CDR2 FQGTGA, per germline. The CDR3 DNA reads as TGTGCCAGCAGCTTAGAACCTGGGCAGGGGCGTGGCTACACCTTC. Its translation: CASSLEPGQGRGYTF.

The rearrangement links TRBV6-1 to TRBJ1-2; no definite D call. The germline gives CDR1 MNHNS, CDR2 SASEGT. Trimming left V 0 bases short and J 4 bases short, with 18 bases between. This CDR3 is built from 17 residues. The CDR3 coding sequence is TGTGCCAGCAGTGAAGCGCACTCCCCAGGACTGGGCTATGGCTACACCTTC. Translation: CASSEAHSPGLGYGYTF.

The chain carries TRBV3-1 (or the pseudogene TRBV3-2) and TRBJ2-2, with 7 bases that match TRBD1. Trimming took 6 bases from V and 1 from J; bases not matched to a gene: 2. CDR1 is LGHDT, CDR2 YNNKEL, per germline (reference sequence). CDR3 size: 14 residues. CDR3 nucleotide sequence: TGTGCCAGCAGACGGGACAGGAACACCGGGGAGCTGTTTTTT. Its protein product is CASRRDRNTGELFF.

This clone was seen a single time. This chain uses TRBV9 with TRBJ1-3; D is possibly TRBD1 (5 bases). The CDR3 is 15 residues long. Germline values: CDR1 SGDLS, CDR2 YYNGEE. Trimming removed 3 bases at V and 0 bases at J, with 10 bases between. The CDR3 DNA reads TGTGCCAGCAGCGGAGACAGTTACTCTGGAAACACCATATATTTT. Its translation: CASSGDSYSGNTIYF.

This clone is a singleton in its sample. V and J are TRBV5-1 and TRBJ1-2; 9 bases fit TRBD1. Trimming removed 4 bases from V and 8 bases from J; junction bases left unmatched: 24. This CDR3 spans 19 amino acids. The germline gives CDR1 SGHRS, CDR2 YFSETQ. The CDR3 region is CASSEITPGQGVLFGGYTF. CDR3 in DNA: TGCGCCAGCAGCGAAATAACTCCGGGACAGGGCGTTCTTTTCGGGGGCTACACCTTC.

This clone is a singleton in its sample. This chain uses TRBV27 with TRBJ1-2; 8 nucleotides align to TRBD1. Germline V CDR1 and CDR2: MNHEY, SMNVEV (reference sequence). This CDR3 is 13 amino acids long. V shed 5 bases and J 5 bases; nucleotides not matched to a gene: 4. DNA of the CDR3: TGTGCCAGCAGTAATACAGGGGGATATGGCTACACCTTC. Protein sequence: CASSNTGGYGYTF.

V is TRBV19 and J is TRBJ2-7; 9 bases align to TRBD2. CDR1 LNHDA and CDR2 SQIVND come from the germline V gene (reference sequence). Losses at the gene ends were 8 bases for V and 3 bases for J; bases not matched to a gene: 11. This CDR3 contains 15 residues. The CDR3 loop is CASGSAGGAFYEQYF. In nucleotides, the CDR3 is TGTGCCAGTGGTTCAGCGGGAGGTGCTTTCTACGAGCAGTACTTC.

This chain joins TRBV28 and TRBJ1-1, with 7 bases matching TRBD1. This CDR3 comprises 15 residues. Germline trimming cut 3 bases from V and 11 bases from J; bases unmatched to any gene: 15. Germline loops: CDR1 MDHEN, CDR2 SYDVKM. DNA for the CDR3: TGTGCCAGCAGTTTTTTTAAGACAGGGATGAGTATGGCTTTCTTT. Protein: CASSFFKTGMSMAFF.

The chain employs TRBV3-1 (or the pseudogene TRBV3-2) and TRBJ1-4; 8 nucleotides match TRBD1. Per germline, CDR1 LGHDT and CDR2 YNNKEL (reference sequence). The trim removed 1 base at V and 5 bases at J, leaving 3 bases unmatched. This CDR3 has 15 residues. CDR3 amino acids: CASSQAWTGNEKLFF. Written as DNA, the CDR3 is TGTGCCAGCAGCCAAGCGTGGACAGGGAATGAAAAACTGTTTTTT.

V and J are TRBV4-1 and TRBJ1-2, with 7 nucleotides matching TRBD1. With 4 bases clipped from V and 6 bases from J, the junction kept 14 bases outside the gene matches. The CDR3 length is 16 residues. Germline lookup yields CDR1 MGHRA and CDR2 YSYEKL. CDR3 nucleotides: TGCGCCAGCAGCCGCTTTAATGAGGGACAGAGGGATGGCTACACCTTC. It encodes CASSRFNEGQRDGYTF.

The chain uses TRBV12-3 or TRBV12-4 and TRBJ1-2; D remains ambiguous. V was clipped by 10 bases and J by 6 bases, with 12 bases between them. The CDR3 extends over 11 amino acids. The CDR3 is CATARGDGYTF. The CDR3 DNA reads TGTGCCACCGCCCGGGGAGATGGCTACACCTTC.

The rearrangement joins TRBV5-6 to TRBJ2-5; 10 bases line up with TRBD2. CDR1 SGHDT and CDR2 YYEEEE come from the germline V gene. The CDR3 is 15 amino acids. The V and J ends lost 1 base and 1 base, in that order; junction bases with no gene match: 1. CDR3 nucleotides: TGTGCCAGCAGCTTGACTAGCGGGATCCAAGAGACCCAGTACTTC. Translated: CASSLTSGIQETQYF.

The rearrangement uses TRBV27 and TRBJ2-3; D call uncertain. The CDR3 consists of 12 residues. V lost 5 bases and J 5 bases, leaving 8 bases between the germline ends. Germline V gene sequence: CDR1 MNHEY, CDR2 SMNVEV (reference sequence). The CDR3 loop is CASSLGRDTQYF. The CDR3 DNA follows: TGTGCCAGCAGTCTTGGCCGAGATACGCAGTATTTT.

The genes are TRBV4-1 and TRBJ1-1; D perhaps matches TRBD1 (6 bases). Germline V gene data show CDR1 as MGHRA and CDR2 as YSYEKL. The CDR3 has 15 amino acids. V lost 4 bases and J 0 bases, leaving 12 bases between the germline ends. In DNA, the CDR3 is TGCGCCAGCAGCCTCCAAGGACAGATGAACACTGAAGCTTTCTTT. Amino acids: CASSLQGQMNTEAFF.